The rows below give T cell receptor beta chains drawn from one sample of a study of blood T cell repertoires in COVID-19. Measured with immunoSEQ multiplex PCR; TCRdb has only the in-frame clones, and not every one. The sample contains about 150,000 clones, approximately 84% of which appear only once. Input material: PBMCs or T cells enriched from blood (not recorded which). The receptors stem from a woman aged 45-59 years with acute COVID-19. Both conserved end residues are part of each CDR3. A D gene is named only where the DNA matches it firmly. The size entry is marked missing in some rows and otherwise reads once, few, many or a size class.

TRBV28	NA	TRBJ2-7	14	NA	CASSGGPGGYEQYF	TGTGCCAGCAGCGGAGGGCCAGGGGGTTACGAGCAGTACTTC
TRBV5-5	NA	TRBJ1-3	14	NA	CASSLYGAGNTIYF	TGTGCCAGCAGCTTGTACGGGGCTGGAAACACCATATATTTT
TRBV19	TRBD1	TRBJ2-5	14	NA	CASRYRGPGETQYF	TGTGCCAGTAGGTACAGGGGGCCTGGAGAGACCCAGTACTTC
TRBV19	NA	TRBJ1-1	13	few	CASKPLSDTEAFF	TGTGCCAGTAAACCCCTCTCAGACACTGAAGCTTTCTTT
TRBV9	NA	TRBJ2-1	15	few	CASSVGTGNYNEQFF	TGTGCCAGCAGCGTAGGGACGGGGAATTACAATGAGCAGTTCTTC
TRBV4-1	NA	TRBJ1-1	16	NA	CASSQVRAAGITEAFF	TGCGCCAGCAGCCAAGTGCGTGCAGCGGGGATAACTGAAGCTTTCTTT
TRBV7-3	NA	TRBJ2-2	16	NA	CASSLNSGANTGELFF	TGTGCCAGCAGCTTAAACAGCGGAGCGAACACCGGGGAGCTGTTTTTT
TRBV21-1	NA	TRBJ1-5	12	NA	CASSLYYQPQHF	TGTGCCAGCAGCCTATATTATCAGCCCCAGCATTTT
TRBV7-2	TRBD1	TRBJ1-1	12	NA	CASSGQGGKAFF	TGTGCCAGCAGCGGACAGGGTGGGAAAGCTTTCTTT
TRBV19	TRBD1	TRBJ2-7	15	NA	CASSWWGQGGYEQYF	TGTGCCAGTAGTTGGTGGGGACAGGGAGGCTACGAGCAGTACTTC
TRBV5-1	NA	TRBJ1-6	17	NA	CASSFSETGTYNSPLHF	TGCGCCAGCAGCTTCTCCGAGACCGGGACTTATAATTCACCCCTCCACTTT
TRBV30	TRBD1	TRBJ1-4	15	NA	CAWGGNRGSNEKLFF	TGTGCCTGGGGGGGAAACAGGGGATCTAATGAAAAACTGTTTTTT
TRBV7-9	NA	TRBJ2-1	14	NA	CASSLVGSDGEQFF	TGTGCCAGCAGCTTAGTGGGGAGTGATGGTGAGCAGTTCTTC
TRBV30	NA	TRBJ1-6	13	NA	CVLARGLNSPLHF	TGTGTCCTCGCCCGAGGCCTCAATTCACCCCTCCACTTT
TRBV7-2	TRBD2	TRBJ2-1	15	NA	CASSQRDLPPNEQFF	TGTGCCAGCAGCCAGCGGGACCTACCCCCCAATGAGCAGTTCTTC
TRBV11-1	NA	TRBJ2-5	14	NA	CASAANGRQETQYF	TGTGCCAGCGCGGCAAATGGGAGGCAAGAGACCCAGTACTTC
TRBV27	TRBD1	TRBJ1-2	15	NA	CASSYTQQGADGYTF	TGTGCCAGCAGTTACACCCAGCAGGGGGCTGATGGCTACACCTTC
TRBV21-1	NA	TRBJ2-2	16	NA	CASSTIRQGRAGELFF	TGTGCCAGCAGCACCATAAGACAGGGACGGGCCGGGGAGCTGTTTTTT
TRBV7-8	NA	TRBJ1-6	15	NA	CASSSRQREDSPLHF	TGTGCCAGCAGCTCCAGACAGCGGGAAGATTCACCCCTCCACTTT
TRBV12-5	TRBD1	TRBJ1-1	17	NA	CASGLTGQAHLYTEAFF	TGTGCTAGTGGTTTGACGGGACAGGCCCACCTGTACACTGAAGCTTTCTTT
TRBV6-1	NA	TRBJ1-2	15	once	CASSERLNSNYGYTF	TGTGCCAGCAGTGAAAGACTGAATAGCAACTATGGCTACACCTTC
TRBV6-5	TRBD1	TRBJ2-7	16	NA	CASSYSGQGLSYEQYF	TGTGCCAGCAGTTACTCGGGACAGGGGCTCTCCTACGAACAGTACTTC
TRBV19	TRBD1	TRBJ1-1	14	NA	CASRTGGMGAEAFF	TGTGCCAGTAGGACAGGGGGCATGGGAGCTGAAGCTTTCTTT
TRBV11-3	NA	TRBJ1-4	16	NA	CASSLARGSTNEKLFF	TGTGCCAGCAGCTTAGCAAGGGGATCAACTAATGAAAAACTGTTTTTT
TRBV27	NA	TRBJ1-1	14	NA	CASSLQGMNTEAFF	TGTGCCAGCAGTTTACAGGGGATGAACACTGAAGCTTTCTTT
TRBV27	NA	TRBJ1-1	13	NA	CASMRQGWTEAFF	TGTGCCAGCATGCGGCAGGGTTGGACTGAAGCTTTCTTT
TRBV12-3/TRBV12-4	NA	TRBJ2-1	13	NA	CATGERTYNEQFF	TGTGCCACGGGCGAGCGGACCTACAATGAGCAGTTCTTC
TRBV15	NA	TRBJ1-5	14	NA	CATSRDGGNQPQHF	TGTGCCACCAGCAGAGATGGAGGAAATCAGCCCCAGCATTTT
TRBV7-9	TRBD2	TRBJ2-3	16	NA	CASSLRTSVSTDTQYF	TGTGCCAGCAGCTTACGGACTAGCGTTAGCACAGATACGCAGTATTTT
TRBV29-1	TRBD1	TRBJ1-2	16	NA	CSADRDSNGGDYGYTF	TGCAGCGCGGACCGGGACAGCAACGGGGGGGACTATGGCTACACCTTC
TRBV28	NA	TRBJ1-5	15	NA	CASLDSRGGNQPQHF	TGTGCCAGCCTGGACAGCCGAGGTGGCAATCAGCCCCAGCATTTT
TRBV6-5	NA	TRBJ2-1	14	NA	CASRSRHSYNEQFF	TGTGCCAGCAGGTCGCGGCACTCCTACAATGAGCAGTTCTTC
TRBV7-6	TRBD1	TRBJ1-1	15	NA	CASSPQGVEDTEAFF	TGTGCCAGCAGCCCTCAGGGGGTTGAGGACACTGAAGCTTTCTTT
TRBV13	TRBD2	TRBJ2-3	15	NA	CASSSQTSGGDTQYF	TGTGCCAGCAGCTCCCAGACTAGCGGAGGGGATACGCAGTATTTT
TRBV6-6	TRBD1	TRBJ1-5	15	NA	CASSYGQTGFQPQHF	TGTGCCAGCAGTTACGGCCAGACAGGGTTTCAGCCCCAGCATTTT
TRBV29-1	TRBD1	TRBJ1-1	15	NA	CSVSGGGSMNTEAFF	TGCAGCGTTAGTGGAGGGGGCTCGATGAACACTGAAGCTTTCTTT
TRBV7-6	TRBD1	TRBJ2-7	16	NA	CASSSTPGTGIYEQYF	TGTGCCAGCAGCTCCACCCCCGGGACAGGGATCTACGAGCAGTACTTC
TRBV14	TRBD1	TRBJ1-2	15	NA	CASSQEGRGDYGYTF	TGTGCCAGCAGCCAAGAGGGCAGGGGGGACTATGGCTACACCTTC
TRBV7-2	TRBD2	TRBJ2-4	18	NA	CASSGGPGLAGGKNIQYF	TGTGCCAGCAGCGGGGGCCCAGGACTAGCGGGAGGTAAAAACATTCAGTACTTC
TRBV19	TRBD1	TRBJ2-1	17	NA	CASSIDPWDRGYNEQFF	TGTGCCAGTAGTATAGATCCTTGGGACAGGGGCTACAATGAGCAGTTCTTC